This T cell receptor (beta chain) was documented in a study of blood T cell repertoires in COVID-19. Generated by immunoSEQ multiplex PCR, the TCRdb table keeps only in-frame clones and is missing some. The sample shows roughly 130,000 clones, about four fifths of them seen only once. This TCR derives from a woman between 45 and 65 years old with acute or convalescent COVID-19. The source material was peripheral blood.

CDR3 amino acids: CASSESGQGADGYTF. DNA of the CDR3: TGTGCCAGCAGTGAATCTGGACAGGGGGCCGATGGCTACACCTTC. V and J are TRBV2 and TRBJ1-2; 11 bases are a match to TRBD1. The CDR3 has 15 amino acids. The V gene end was trimmed by 2 bases and the J gene end by 6 bases; junction bases not matched to a gene: 5. Germline values: CDR1 SNHLY, CDR2 FYNNEI. Using reference TRBV2 and TRBJ1-2 for the parts outside the CDR3, the full variable domain is EPEVTQTPSHQVTQMGQEVILRCVPISNHLYFYWYRQILGQKVEFLVSFYNNEISEKSEIFDDQFSVERPDGSNFTLKIRSTKLEDSAMYFCASSESGQGADGYTFGSGTRLTVV.